This TCR beta chain came from a study of CD8+ T cells in alopecia areata (dated by TCRdb to 2017 to 2018). For the study in its entirety: The treated patients, all with moderate-to-severe alopecia areata, were enrolled in an open-label pilot trial of oral tofacitinib given at 5 to 10 mg twice daily. Biopsies were taken from tofacitinib-treated patients at baseline and again at 4 and 24 weeks into treatment, and several of those patients also had a later scalp biopsy. Amplification of TCRbeta CDR3 regions was done by immunoSEQ multiplex PCR using 35 Vbeta forward primers and 13 Jbeta reverse primers. RNA came from the PAXgene miRNA kit for fixed scalp, the miRNeasy kit for PBMCs, and the RNeasy kit for mouse skin. Tofacitinib was given for 6 to 18 months, followed by 6 months of follow-up off drug to assess delayed response and recurrence. The study used high-throughput TCRbeta sequencing to examine T cell clonal expansion in alopecia areata, in both the C3H/HeJ mouse model and human patients. Scalp clonality was compared across normal scalp (n=4), patchy alopecia areata scalp (n=8), and alopecia totalis/universalis scalp (n=8). In humans, TCRbeta sequencing was performed on scalp tissue and on sorted CD4+ and CD8+ peripheral blood T cells from healthy controls and from patients with patchy or totalis/universalis alopecia areata.

Remarks on this clone: No antigen is known for it. The record has no base qualities; no much larger clone is one base away.

Library creation used the immunoSEQ multiplex PCR assay. To provide template for TCR sequencing, every sample had RNA extracted and reverse transcribed into cDNA. SuperScript III was used to make first-strand cDNA, primed with a 2:1 mix of oligo-dT and random hexamers. A synthetic immune receptor repertoire was used to measure amplification bias, and any remaining bias was corrected computationally. The source study handled its data this way. Raw reads were preprocessed for error removal, and CDR3 was defined according to IMGT conventions as running from the conserved cysteine to phenylalanine. Clonality was computed by normalizing Shannon entropy by log2 of the number of productive unique TCRs and subtracting the result from 1. Whether each scalp clone was CD4 or CD8 was inferred by checking scalp TCRbeta sequences against the CD4 and CD8 repertoires from sorted blood. TCRdb stores this immuneACCESS table with in-frame sequences only. Part of the clones is absent; in the studies checked, under half of the shortfall reflects unresolved V genes, and no reason is known for the rest. V and J calls and clone size follow that table, whereas D and trimming were derived from the DNA. Within this sample are 110,000 to 150,000 clones, with roughly 61% of them counted one time only. In total, the top ten clones hold approximately 6.5% of the sample.

The intended sense of this specimen's time point label: baseline before oral tofacitinib. Lesional scalp punch biopsies and peripheral blood were collected from alopecia areata patients. After PBMCs were isolated by density centrifugation and stained for CD3, CD4 and CD8, a FACSAria was used to sort CD4+ and CD8+ T cells. Here is what the overall study found, with its caveats: Shared TCR sequences between patients were less evident than in mice, which may be partly attributable to HLA diversity in the patient population. Higher clonality and more expanded CD8+ clones were observed in lesional scalp than in normal scalp, particularly in alopecia totalis/universalis, a finding suggestive of antigenic drive. Scalp TCR repertoire analysis is complicated because resident alphabeta T cells in normal human skin are also sequenced, whereas mouse skin is dominated by gammadelta T cells.

Looking up the germline V gene (reference sequence) yields CDR1 SEHNR and CDR2 FQNEAQ. After removal of 4 bases from V and 2 bases from J, the junction retains 15 bases not matched to a gene. The CDR3 contains 18 residues, cysteine and phenylalanine counted. The only DNA kept is the CDR3, 54 bases in frame from the first base. The source was CD4+ T cells sorted from blood, collected at week 0. The chain is assembled from TRBV7-9 and TRBJ2-7; 9 nucleotides in the junction match TRBD2. The receptor's source is a human donor with alopecia areata. CDR3 reads: CASSSPLTVAGAPYEQYF. The sequence in DNA is TGTGCCAGCAGCTCCCCACTAACGGTAGCGGGGGCCCCCTACGAGCAGTACTTC.